This is a list of T cell receptor beta chains from one sample in a study of control samples from healthy donors and cancer patients. Data came from immunoSEQ multiplex PCR; TCRdb stores just in-frame clones and leaves some out. Of tens of thousands of clones listed, around 94% are singletons. Material for sequencing was PBMCs. Receptor source: a man aged 25 to 40 with colorectal cancer. CDR3s leave out the opening cysteine and the closing phenylalanine or tryptophan. Only some rows state a clone size, as once, few, many or a class for expanded clones.

V gene	J gene	clone size	CDR3 protein
TRBV5-1	TRBJ2-2	few	ASSLVSGELF
TRBV2	TRBJ2-3	NA	ASSERGFTDTQY
TRBV27	TRBJ1-6	NA	ASSSGPSSYNSPLH
TRBV5-4	TRBJ1-2	NA	ASSPDSYGYT
TRBV30	TRBJ1-2	NA	AWSPPDRANYGYT
TRBV6-6	TRBJ2-7	NA	ASRPTGDEQY
TRBV5-1	TRBJ1-2	NA	ASSLDRGGLGYT
TRBV9	TRBJ1-1	NA	ASSVNGGDRDPVAEAF
TRBV4-3	TRBJ2-1	NA	ASSQTIVRGDEQF
TRBV10-3	TRBJ1-2	NA	ATLGSEGYT
TRBV11-2	TRBJ1-1	NA	ASSLHGAGAYLEAF
TRBV24-1	TRBJ2-2	NA	ATSVQGRAGELF
TRBV6-5	TRBJ2-6	once	ASTLTLAGANVLT
TRBV6-6	TRBJ2-3	NA	ASGSYLATQY
TRBV7-2	TRBJ2-1	NA	ASSLVSFGEQF
TRBV14	TRBJ2-1	NA	ASSQLNLGPNEQF
TRBV6-6	TRBJ1-2	NA	ASSYSIREGDGYT
TRBV12-3/TRBV12-4	TRBJ2-1	NA	ASILDGSNEQF
TRBV19	TRBJ1-2	NA	ASSSGGYGYT
TRBV7-7	TRBJ2-1	NA	ASSLEAGANNEQF
TRBV3-1/TRBV3-2	TRBJ1-2	NA	ASTRDGYYGYT
TRBV28	TRBJ1-3	NA	ASRSDRGGIASGNTIY
TRBV3-1/TRBV3-2	TRBJ2-3	once	ASSPKGSTDTQY
TRBV9	TRBJ1-4	NA	ASSANRGRGEKLF
TRBV25-1	TRBJ1-1	NA	ASRSGVNTEAF
TRBV4-2	TRBJ1-2	NA	ASSQAGTATPSYGYT
TRBV5-1	TRBJ1-2	NA	ASSPQIGEGYGYT
TRBV19	TRBJ1-1	NA	ASKKNTEAF
TRBV7-2	TRBJ1-1	NA	ASSLDFNTEAF
TRBV7-2	TRBJ2-2	NA	ASTPRGELF
TRBV19	TRBJ1-5	NA	ASSIGGNKGNQPQH
TRBV6-2/TRBV6-3	TRBJ1-5	once	ASSYVTLPSNQPQH
TRBV20-1	TRBJ1-1	NA	SASVSEAF
TRBV10-3	TRBJ1-1	NA	AISEFRTEAF
TRBV29-1	TRBJ1-2	NA	SVEQSYGYT
TRBV7-2	TRBJ2-2	NA	ASSLKGGQGRTGELF
TRBV10-3	TRBJ2-2	NA	AISEVGGELF
TRBV12-5	TRBJ2-5	NA	ASGLGLGTGETQY
TRBV19	TRBJ1-5	NA	ASSPIDRDYQPQH
TRBV27	TRBJ1-2	few	ASSFQGNYGYT
TRBV4-3	TRBJ2-1	NA	ASSQHDRGFTNEQF
TRBV6-2/TRBV6-3	TRBJ2-3	NA	ASSYGPGLDSRDTQY
TRBV7-9	TRBJ1-1	NA	ASSPSWGMGTEAF
TRBV14	TRBJ2-5	NA	ASSQERGDTKETQY
TRBV6-6	TRBJ1-1	NA	ASSYLGHTEAF
TRBV9	TRBJ2-3	NA	ASSLYGGLSSTDTQY
TRBV4-3	TRBJ2-1	NA	ASSQDGVASYNEQF
TRBV10-1	TRBJ1-1	NA	ASRRGTNTEAF
TRBV4-3	TRBJ1-5	NA	ASSQDPPGGSNQPQH
TRBV5-4	TRBJ1-2	NA	ASSLGERLYGYT
TRBV6-2/TRBV6-3	TRBJ2-2	NA	ASSKRTLANTGELF